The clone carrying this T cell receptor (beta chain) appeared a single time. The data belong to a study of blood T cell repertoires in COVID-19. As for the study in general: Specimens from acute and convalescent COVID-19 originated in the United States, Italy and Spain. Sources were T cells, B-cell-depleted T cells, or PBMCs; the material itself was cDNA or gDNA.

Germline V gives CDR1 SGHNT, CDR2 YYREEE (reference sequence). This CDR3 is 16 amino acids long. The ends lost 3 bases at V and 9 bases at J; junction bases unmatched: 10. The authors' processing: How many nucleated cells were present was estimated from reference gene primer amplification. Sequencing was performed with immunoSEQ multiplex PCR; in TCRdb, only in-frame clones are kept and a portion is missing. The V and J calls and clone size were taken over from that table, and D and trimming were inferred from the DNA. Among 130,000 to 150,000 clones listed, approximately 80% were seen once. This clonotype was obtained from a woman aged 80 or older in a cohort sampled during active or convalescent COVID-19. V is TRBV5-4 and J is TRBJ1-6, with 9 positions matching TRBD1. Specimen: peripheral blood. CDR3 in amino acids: CASSSFGTGSGSPLHF. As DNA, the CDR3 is TGTGCCAGCAGCTCGTTTGGGACAGGGTCGGGTTCACCCCTCCACTTT.